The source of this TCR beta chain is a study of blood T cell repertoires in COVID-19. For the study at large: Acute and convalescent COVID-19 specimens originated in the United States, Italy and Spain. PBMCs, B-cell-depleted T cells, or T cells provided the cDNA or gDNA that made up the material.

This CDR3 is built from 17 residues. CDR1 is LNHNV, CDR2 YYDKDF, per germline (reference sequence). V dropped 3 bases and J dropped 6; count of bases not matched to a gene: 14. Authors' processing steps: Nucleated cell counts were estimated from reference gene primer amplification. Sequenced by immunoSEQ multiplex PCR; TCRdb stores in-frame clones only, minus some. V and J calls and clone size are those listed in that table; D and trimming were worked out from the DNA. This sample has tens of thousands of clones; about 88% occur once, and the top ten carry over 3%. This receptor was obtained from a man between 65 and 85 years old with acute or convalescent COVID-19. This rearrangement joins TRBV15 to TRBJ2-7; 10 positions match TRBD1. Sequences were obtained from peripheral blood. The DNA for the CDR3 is TGTGCCACCAGCAGCTTCCTCCGCGGGACAGGGGTCACCGAGCAGTACTTC. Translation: CATSSFLRGTGVTEQYF.